This record concerns one TCR beta chain sequence. Its cognate antigen is unknown. These data originate in a study of Graves' ophthalmopathy and Graves' hyperthyroidism. The CDR3 is 14 residues long. V was trimmed by 2 bases and J by 8 bases, leaving 15 bases between them. Germline V gene lookup returns CDR1 MGHDK and CDR2 SYGVNS. Study results and caveats: Both a roughly 65% sensitivity and an approximately 72% specificity characterized the model's predictions of ophthalmopathy progression. Most thyroid-expanded clonotypes exceeding 0.001 frequency were also found in blood.

RNA transcripts were the source from which TCR beta CDR3 regions were amplified. A first-round RT-PCR used HTBI primers, followed by a second-round multiplex PCR. MiXCR, applied by TCRdb to the multiplex PCR reads, yields one record per CDR3 protein. In the table there are about 370,000 distinct CDR3 sequences, about 15% of which are singletons. Uncontrolled infections, pregnancy, lactation or other autoimmune diseases led to patient exclusion. Sequencing was carried out using peripheral blood. The chain uses TRBV25-1 and TRBJ1-2; no definite D call. The clonotype comes from an adult woman with stable Graves' hyperthyroidism. This CDR3 is CASSETQRLRGYTF. The CDR3 coding sequence is TGTGCCAGCAGTGAAACACAGAGGTTAAGAGGCTACACCTTC.